The present TCR beta chain was sequenced within a study of identical twins. cDNA carried unique molecular identifiers, and a universal primer site was added by template switching. One entry per CDR3 protein, called by TCRdb with MiXCR from the 5' RACE reads. Found here are hundreds of thousands of distinct CDR3 sequences, 15% to 20% of them singletons; the top ten hold around 13%. V was clipped by 5 bases and J by 7 bases; unmatched bases: 4. The CDR3 runs to 14 residues. Germline V gives CDR1 DFQATT, CDR2 SNEGSKA (reference sequence). This sample was also put to use in a study of T cells expressing NK-cell markers.

Input material: PBMCs. V and J are TRBV20-1 and TRBJ2-3; TRBD2 agrees at 15 bases. The TCR comes from a woman between 18 and 29 years old in good health. CDR3 protein: CSAWTSGGAYTQYF. The CDR3 nucleotides read TGCAGTGCTTGGACTAGCGGGGGGGCATATACGCAGTATTTT.